This entry features one TCR beta chain sequence. In the original analysis: Nucleated cell counts were estimated from reference gene primer amplification. This table comes from immunoSEQ multiplex PCR, and its TCRdb copy is limited to in-frame clones, with some not included. The V and J calls and the clone size are those of that table, but D and trimming were determined from the DNA. Of more than 200,000 clones in the sample, under 90% were seen once. Everyone who took part was 18 to 89 years old, and they came from roughly 25 US areas. The source of the sample is a study of blood T cell repertoires in COVID-19. Study-wide context: The samples span acute and convalescent COVID-19 from the United States, Italy and Spain. T cells, B-cell-depleted T cells, or PBMCs supplied cDNA or gDNA.

This receptor was obtained from a woman aged 25 to 39 with acute COVID-19. The source material was PBMCs or T cells enriched from blood (not recorded which).

CDR3 nucleotide sequence: TGTGCCAGCAGTGAGGGGAACAGGGCTCTCAATCAGCCCCAGCATTTT. It yields the protein CASSEGNRALNQPQHF. The rearrangement uses TRBV2 and TRBJ1-5, with D possibly being TRBD1 (6 bases). This CDR3 spans 16 amino acids. Between the trimmed V and J ends, which lost 3 bases and 3 bases, there was a span of 15 bases. Germline loops: CDR1 SNHLY, CDR2 FYNNEI.